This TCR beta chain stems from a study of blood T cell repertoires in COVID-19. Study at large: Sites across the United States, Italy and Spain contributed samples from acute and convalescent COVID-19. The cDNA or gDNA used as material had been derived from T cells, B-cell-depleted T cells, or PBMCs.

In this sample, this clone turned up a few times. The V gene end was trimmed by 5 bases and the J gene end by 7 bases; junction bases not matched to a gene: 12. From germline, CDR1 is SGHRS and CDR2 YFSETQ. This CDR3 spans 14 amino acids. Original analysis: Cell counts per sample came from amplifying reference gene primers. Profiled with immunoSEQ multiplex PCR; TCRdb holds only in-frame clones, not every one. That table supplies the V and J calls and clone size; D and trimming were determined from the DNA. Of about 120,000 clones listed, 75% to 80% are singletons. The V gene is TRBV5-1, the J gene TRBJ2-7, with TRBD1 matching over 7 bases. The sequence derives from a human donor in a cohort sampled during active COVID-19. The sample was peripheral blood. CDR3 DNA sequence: TGCGCCAGCAGACCCACCACAGGGGTCGGGGAGCAGTACTTC. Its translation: CASRPTTGVGEQYF.